The source of this T cell receptor (beta chain) is a study of cytomegalovirus exposure and HLA in healthy donors. Trimming stripped 3 bases from V and 5 bases from J, with 16 bases between. Germline lookup yields CDR1 MGHRA and CDR2 YSYEKL. The CDR3 spans 15 residues. With 60 Vbeta and 13 Jbeta primers, the PCR was carried out. Clones were sequenced by immunoSEQ multiplex PCR, and TCRdb holds only the in-frame ones, with some missing. Its listing shows over 100,000 clones. The receptor was derived from a man aged 35-49 years in good health and CMV-seropositive. The sequencing sample was made of PBMCs. The rearrangement links TRBV4-1 to TRBJ1-2; D possibly corresponds to TRBD1 (5 bases). For the CDR3, the DNA is TGCGCCAGCAGCCAGGAATCAGGGATGGCATATGGCTACACCTTC. Amino acids: CASSQESGMAYGYTF.